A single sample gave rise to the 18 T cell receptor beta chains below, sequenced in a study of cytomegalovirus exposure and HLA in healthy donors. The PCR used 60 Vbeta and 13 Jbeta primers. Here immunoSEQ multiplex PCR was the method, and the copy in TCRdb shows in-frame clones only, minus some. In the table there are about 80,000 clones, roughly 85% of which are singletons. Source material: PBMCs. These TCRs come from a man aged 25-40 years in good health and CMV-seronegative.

The CDR3 protein is CASSQGQGPSSEQYF. The CDR3 DNA reads as TGCGCCAGCAGCCAAGGACAGGGGCCCAGTTCCGAGCAGTACTTC. The rearrangement uses TRBV4-1 and TRBJ2-7; 8 nucleotides agree with TRBD1. Germline CDR1 reads MGHRA; CDR2 reads YSYEKL. The J segment lost 6 bases and the V segment lost 1 base, leaving 8 bases of the junction unmatched. The CDR3 consists of 15 residues.

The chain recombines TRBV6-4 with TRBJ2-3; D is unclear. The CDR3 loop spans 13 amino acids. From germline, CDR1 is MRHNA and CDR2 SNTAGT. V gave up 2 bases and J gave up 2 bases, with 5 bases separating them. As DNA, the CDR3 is TGTGCCAGCAGTGACGAGGTCACAGATACGCAGTATTTT. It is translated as CASSDEVTDTQYF.

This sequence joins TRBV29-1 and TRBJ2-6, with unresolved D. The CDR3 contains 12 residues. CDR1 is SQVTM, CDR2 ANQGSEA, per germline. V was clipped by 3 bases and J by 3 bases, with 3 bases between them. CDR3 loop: CSVDSGANVLTF. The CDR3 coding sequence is TGCAGCGTTGATAGTGGGGCCAACGTCCTGACTTTC.

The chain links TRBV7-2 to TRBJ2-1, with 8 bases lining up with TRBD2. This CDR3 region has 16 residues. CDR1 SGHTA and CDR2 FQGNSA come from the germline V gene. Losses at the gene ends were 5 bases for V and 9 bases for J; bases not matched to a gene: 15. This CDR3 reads CASSVSKIAGMSEQFF. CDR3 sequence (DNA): TGTGCCAGCAGCGTATCCAAGATAGCGGGAATGAGTGAGCAGTTCTTC.

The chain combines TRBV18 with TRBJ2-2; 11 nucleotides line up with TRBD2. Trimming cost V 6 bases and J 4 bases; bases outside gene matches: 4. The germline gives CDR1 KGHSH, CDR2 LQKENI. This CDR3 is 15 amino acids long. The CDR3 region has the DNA TGTGCCAGCTCGGGACTAGCGGATGGCACCGGGGAGCTGTTTTTT. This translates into CASSGLADGTGELFF. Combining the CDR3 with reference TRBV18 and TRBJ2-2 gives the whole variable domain NAGVMQNPRHLVRRRGQEARLRCSPMKGHSHVYWYRQLPEEGLKFMVYLQKENIIDESGMPKERFSAEFPKEGPSILRIQQVVRGDSAAYFCASSGLADGTGELFFGEGSRLTVL.

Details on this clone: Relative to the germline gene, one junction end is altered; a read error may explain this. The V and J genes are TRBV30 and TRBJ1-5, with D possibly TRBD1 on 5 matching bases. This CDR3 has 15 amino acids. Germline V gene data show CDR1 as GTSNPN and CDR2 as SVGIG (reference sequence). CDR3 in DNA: TGTGCCTGGGGTGTGGGGCTCGATAGCAATCAGCCCCAGCATTTT. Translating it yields CAWGVGLDSNQPQHF.

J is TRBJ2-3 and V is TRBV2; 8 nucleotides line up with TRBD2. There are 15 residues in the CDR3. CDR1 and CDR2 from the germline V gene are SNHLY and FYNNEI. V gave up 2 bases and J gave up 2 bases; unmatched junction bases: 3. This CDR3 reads CASSELREDTDTQYF. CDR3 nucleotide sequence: TGTGCCAGCAGTGAACTGCGGGAGGACACAGATACGCAGTATTTT.

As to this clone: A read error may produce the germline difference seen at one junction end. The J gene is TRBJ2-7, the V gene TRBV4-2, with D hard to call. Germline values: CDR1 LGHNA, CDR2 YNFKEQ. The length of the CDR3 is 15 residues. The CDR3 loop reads CPSSQVGAESYEQYF. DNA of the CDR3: TGTCCCAGCAGCCAAGTTGGAGCTGAGAGCTACGAGCAGTACTTC.

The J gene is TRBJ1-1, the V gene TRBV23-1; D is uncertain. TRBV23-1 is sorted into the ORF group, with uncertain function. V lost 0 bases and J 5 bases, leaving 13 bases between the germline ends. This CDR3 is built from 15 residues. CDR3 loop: CASSQSKGPGTEAFF. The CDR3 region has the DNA TGCGCCAGCAGTCAATCGAAGGGCCCGGGGACTGAAGCTTTCTTT.

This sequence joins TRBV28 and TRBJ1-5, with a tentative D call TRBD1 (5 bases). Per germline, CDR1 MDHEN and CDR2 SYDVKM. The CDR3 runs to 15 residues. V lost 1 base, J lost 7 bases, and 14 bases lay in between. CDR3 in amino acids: CASSLFGQKGQPQHF. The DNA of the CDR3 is TGTGCCAGCAGTTTATTTGGGCAGAAGGGGCAGCCCCAGCATTTT. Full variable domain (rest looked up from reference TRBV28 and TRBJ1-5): DVKVTQSSRYLVKRTGEKVFLECVQDMDHENMFWYRQDPGLGLRLIYFSYDVKMKEKGDIPEGYSVSREKKERFSLILESASTNQTSMYLCASSLFGQKGQPQHFGDGTRLSIL.

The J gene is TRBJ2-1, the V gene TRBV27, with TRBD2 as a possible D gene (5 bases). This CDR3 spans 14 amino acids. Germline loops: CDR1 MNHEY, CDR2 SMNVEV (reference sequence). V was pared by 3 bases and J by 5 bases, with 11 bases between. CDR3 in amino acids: CASSLSSPDNEQFF. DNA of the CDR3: TGTGCCAGCAGTTTGTCTAGCCCCGACAATGAGCAGTTCTTC.

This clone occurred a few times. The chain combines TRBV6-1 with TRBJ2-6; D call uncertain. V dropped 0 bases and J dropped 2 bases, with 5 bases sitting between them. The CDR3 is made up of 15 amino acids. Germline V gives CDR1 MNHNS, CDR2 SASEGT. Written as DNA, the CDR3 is TGTGCCAGCAGTGAAGCCGAGACTGGGGCCAACGTCCTGACTTTC. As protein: CASSEAETGANVLTF.

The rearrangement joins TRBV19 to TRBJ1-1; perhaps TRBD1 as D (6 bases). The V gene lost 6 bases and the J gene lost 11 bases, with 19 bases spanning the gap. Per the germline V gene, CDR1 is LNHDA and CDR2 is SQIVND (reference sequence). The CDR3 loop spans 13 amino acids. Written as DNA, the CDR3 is TGTGCCAGTAGCATTGCGGGGGGGCGGGAGGCTTTCTTT. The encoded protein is CASSIAGGREAFF.

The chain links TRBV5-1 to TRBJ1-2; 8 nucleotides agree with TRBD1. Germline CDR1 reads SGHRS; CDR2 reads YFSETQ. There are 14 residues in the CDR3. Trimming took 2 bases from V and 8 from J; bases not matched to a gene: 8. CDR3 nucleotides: TGCGCCAGCAGCTTAGACAGGGGATTTGGAGGCTACACCTTC. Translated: CASSLDRGFGGYTF.

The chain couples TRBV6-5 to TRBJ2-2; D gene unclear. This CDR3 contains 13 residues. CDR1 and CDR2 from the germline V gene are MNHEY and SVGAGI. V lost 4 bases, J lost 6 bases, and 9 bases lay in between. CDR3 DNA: TGTGCCAGCAGTTCCGTTATCGCCGGGGAGCTGTTTTTT. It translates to CASSSVIAGELFF.

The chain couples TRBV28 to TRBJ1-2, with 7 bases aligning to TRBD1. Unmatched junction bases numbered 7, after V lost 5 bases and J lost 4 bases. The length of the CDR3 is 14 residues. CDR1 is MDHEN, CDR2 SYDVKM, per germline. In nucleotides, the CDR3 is TGTGCCAGCAGTATACTACAGGGGCGCTATGGCTACACCTTC. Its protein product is CASSILQGRYGYTF.

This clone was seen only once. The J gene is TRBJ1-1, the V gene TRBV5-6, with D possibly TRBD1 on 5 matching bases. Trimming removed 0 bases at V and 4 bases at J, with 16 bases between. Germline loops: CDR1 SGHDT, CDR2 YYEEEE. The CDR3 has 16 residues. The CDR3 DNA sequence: TGTGCCAGCAGCTTGGGCGACGTACTTAGGGGCACTGAAGCTTTCTTT. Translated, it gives CASSLGDVLRGTEAFF.

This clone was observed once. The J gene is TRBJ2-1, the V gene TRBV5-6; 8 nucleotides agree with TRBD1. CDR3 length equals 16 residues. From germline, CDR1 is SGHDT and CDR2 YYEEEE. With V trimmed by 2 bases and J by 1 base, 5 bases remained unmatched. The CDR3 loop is CASSFVDRGSYNEQFF. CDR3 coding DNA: TGTGCCAGCAGCTTTGTCGACAGGGGTTCCTACAATGAGCAGTTCTTC.